Included here is one T cell receptor (beta chain) sequence, with context. Its cognate antigen is unknown. With 60 Vbeta and 13 Jbeta primers, the PCR was carried out. Profiling relied on immunoSEQ multiplex PCR, and the TCRdb table lists in-frame clones only, not all of them. Here the sample spans hundreds of thousands of clones, about 90% being singletons. This entry comes from a study of cytomegalovirus exposure and HLA in healthy donors. This CDR3 has 13 residues. Looked up from germline, CDR1 is SGHDT and CDR2 is YYEEEE. V lost 2 bases, J lost 4 bases, and 7 bases lay in between. Study outcomes and limitations: When analyzed later, the rates of TCR association showed variation by HLA locus, with DRB1 the most and HLA-C the fewest.

The TCR was taken from a woman between 18 and 29 years old in good health and CMV-seronegative. Sequenced input: PBMCs. This chain links TRBV5-6 with TRBJ1-5; no reliable D call. The CDR3 DNA is TGTGCCAGCAGCTTCTCGGGAAATCAGCCCCAGCATTTT. Translated, it gives CASSFSGNQPQHF.